These T cell receptor beta chains were read from a single sample in a study of CD8 T cells in ankylosing spondylitis. One entry per CDR3 protein, called by TCRdb with MiXCR from the 5' RACE reads. The top ten hold under 15% of the sample, which has about 130,000 distinct CDR3 sequences, around 6.6% seen once. Sequencing input: blood, either unsorted or a sorted T cell fraction (not recorded which). The receptor source for this set is a female donor with ankylosing spondylitis or in good health (not recorded which). The CDR3 runs from the conserved cysteine through the conserved F or W. Fields, in order: D gene, clone size, J gene, V gene, CDR3 DNA, CDR3 protein. The D gene is left open where the match is weak. Clone size is stated in some rows and not others, as once, few, many or a class when expanded.

d_call: .
clone_size: many
j_call: TRBJ1-6
v_call: TRBV6-1
cdr3_nt: TGTGCCAGCAAGGACAGCGTCGCAAATTCACCCCTCCACTTT
cdr3_aa: CASKDSVANSPLHF

d_call: .
clone_size: many
j_call: TRBJ2-3
v_call: TRBV5-1
cdr3_nt: TGCGCCAGTCACTTGTCCACAGATACGCAGTATTTT
cdr3_aa: CASHLSTDTQYF

d_call: .
clone_size: many
j_call: TRBJ2-2
v_call: TRBV12-3/TRBV12-4
cdr3_nt: TGTGCCAGCAGTCCATTGGCAGGGAGGTTCGGGGAGCTGTTTTTT
cdr3_aa: CASSPLAGRFGELFF

d_call: .
clone_size: many
j_call: TRBJ1-3
v_call: TRBV11-2
cdr3_nt: TGTGCCAGCAGCTTTAGCGGCTTCTCTGGAAACACCATATATTTT
cdr3_aa: CASSFSGFSGNTIYF

d_call: .
clone_size: many
j_call: TRBJ1-2
v_call: TRBV20-1
cdr3_nt: TGCAGTGCTAGAGCTGGGACGGGCTATGGCTACACCTTC
cdr3_aa: CSARAGTGYGYTF

d_call: TRBD1
clone_size: many
j_call: TRBJ1-4
v_call: TRBV12-3/TRBV12-4
cdr3_nt: TGTGCCAGCAGTTCGGGACAGGTTAATGAAAAACTGTTTTTT
cdr3_aa: CASSSGQVNEKLFF

d_call: .
clone_size: many
j_call: TRBJ1-6
v_call: TRBV3-1
cdr3_nt: TGTGCCAGCAGCCAAGAGTTGGGGAATTCACCCCTCCACTTT
cdr3_aa: CASSQELGNSPLHF

d_call: .
clone_size: few
j_call: TRBJ1-2
v_call: TRBV6-5
cdr3_nt: TGTGCCAGCAGTTACAGGGTCGGCTATGGCTACACCTTC
cdr3_aa: CASSYRVGYGYTF

d_call: .
clone_size: many
j_call: TRBJ2-3
v_call: TRBV7-2
cdr3_nt: TGTGCCAGCAGCTTAGAGGCAGGCCGAGTCGGAGATACGCAGTATTTT
cdr3_aa: CASSLEAGRVGDTQYF

d_call: TRBD1
clone_size: many
j_call: TRBJ2-7
v_call: TRBV5-1
cdr3_nt: TGCGCCAGCAGCTTCCCTCGGACAGGCAGGCGACCGGACTACGAGCAGTACTTC
cdr3_aa: CASSFPRTGRRPDYEQYF

d_call: .
clone_size: few
j_call: TRBJ2-2
v_call: TRBV4-3
cdr3_nt: TGCGCCAGCAGCCAAGATGCCACCGGGGAGCTGTTTTTT
cdr3_aa: CASSQDATGELFF

d_call: .
clone_size: .
j_call: TRBJ1-1
v_call: TRBV30
cdr3_nt: TGTGCCTGGAAGAGGGGCATGAACACTGAAGCTTTCTTT
cdr3_aa: CAWKRGMNTEAFF

d_call: .
clone_size: many
j_call: TRBJ2-1
v_call: TRBV18
cdr3_nt: TGTGCCAGCTCCCCATCAGGGCAAGGATCCTACAATGAGCAGTTCTTC
cdr3_aa: CASSPSGQGSYNEQFF

d_call: TRBD2
clone_size: many
j_call: TRBJ2-1
v_call: TRBV3-1
cdr3_nt: TGTGCCAGCAGCTGGGGACTAGCGGGGGCCAGCTCCTACAATGAGCAGTTCTTC
cdr3_aa: CASSWGLAGASSYNEQFF

d_call: TRBD2
clone_size: many
j_call: TRBJ2-1
v_call: TRBV20-1
cdr3_nt: TGCAGTGCTAGAGATGCGGGACTACCCTACAATGAGCAGTTCTTC
cdr3_aa: CSARDAGLPYNEQFF

d_call: .
clone_size: many
j_call: TRBJ1-2
v_call: TRBV4-1
cdr3_nt: TGCGCCAGCAGCAACGGGCCAGGAACGCAATATGGCTACACCTTC
cdr3_aa: CASSNGPGTQYGYTF

d_call: TRBD2
clone_size: few
j_call: TRBJ2-3
v_call: TRBV18
cdr3_nt: TGTGCCAGCTCACCGCCCCTGACTAGCGGGGAACACACAGATACGCAGTATTTT
cdr3_aa: CASSPPLTSGEHTDTQYF

d_call: .
clone_size: few
j_call: TRBJ2-1
v_call: TRBV24-1
cdr3_nt: TGTGCCACCAGTGACCCTGGACCAAACAATGAGCAGTTCTTC
cdr3_aa: CATSDPGPNNEQFF

d_call: TRBD1
clone_size: many
j_call: TRBJ1-1
v_call: TRBV13
cdr3_nt: TGTGCCAGCAGCTTACTCCGACAGGGTTCTGAAGCTTTCTTT
cdr3_aa: CASSLLRQGSEAFF

d_call: .
clone_size: many
j_call: TRBJ2-2
v_call: TRBV3-1
cdr3_nt: TGTGCCAGCAGCCAACCTGCCCTGGGGCTAGCCGCCGGGGAGCTGTTTTTT
cdr3_aa: CASSQPALGLAAGELFF

d_call: .
clone_size: many
j_call: TRBJ2-3
v_call: TRBV5-1
cdr3_nt: TGCGCCAGCAGCTTCGGTGGCATACAAAGCACAGATACGCAGTATTTT
cdr3_aa: CASSFGGIQSTDTQYF

d_call: TRBD2
clone_size: many
j_call: TRBJ2-3
v_call: TRBV20-1
cdr3_nt: TGCAGTGCTCCCCGGGGACTAGCGGCTTCGGATACGCAGTATTTT
cdr3_aa: CSAPRGLAASDTQYF

d_call: .
clone_size: many
j_call: TRBJ1-2
v_call: TRBV29-1
cdr3_nt: TGCAGCGTCGCACAAACAACCCCCCTGGGCGGCTACACCTTC
cdr3_aa: CSVAQTTPLGGYTF

d_call: TRBD1
clone_size: many
j_call: TRBJ1-4
v_call: TRBV28
cdr3_nt: TGTGCCAGCAGTTTTGTAAGACTATTCGCAGAGGACAGGGAATCCAATGAAAAACTGTTTTTT
cdr3_aa: CASSFVRLFAEDRESNEKLFF

d_call: .
clone_size: many
j_call: TRBJ1-1
v_call: TRBV4-2
cdr3_nt: TGTGCCAGCAGCCAAGGCCAGTGGGCGGTGAACACTGAAGCTTTCTTT
cdr3_aa: CASSQGQWAVNTEAFF

d_call: .
clone_size: many
j_call: TRBJ2-1
v_call: TRBV20-1
cdr3_nt: TGCAGTGCTAGAGAAGGGGGGAGCTCCTACAATGAGCAGTTCTTC
cdr3_aa: CSAREGGSSYNEQFF

d_call: TRBD2
clone_size: many
j_call: TRBJ2-5
v_call: TRBV20-1
cdr3_nt: TGCAGTGCTAACGCGGGGGGCTCTCAAGAGACCCAGTACTTC
cdr3_aa: CSANAGGSQETQYF

d_call: .
clone_size: many
j_call: TRBJ1-2
v_call: TRBV7-2
cdr3_nt: TGTGCCAGCAGCCATGAGGGCCGGGTTATGTTAGGCTACACCTTC
cdr3_aa: CASSHEGRVMLGYTF

d_call: .
clone_size: many
j_call: TRBJ2-5
v_call: TRBV4-2
cdr3_nt: TGTGCCAGCAGCCAAGAAAGAAGGGGTCGCACAGGGCACCAAGAGACCCAGTACTTC
cdr3_aa: CASSQERRGRTGHQETQYF

d_call: TRBD1
clone_size: many
j_call: TRBJ2-5
v_call: TRBV5-1
cdr3_nt: TGCGCCAGCAGCTTGGGGGACAGGCTCGATTCGGAGACCCAGTACTTC
cdr3_aa: CASSLGDRLDSETQYF

d_call: TRBD1
clone_size: many
j_call: TRBJ2-1
v_call: TRBV15
cdr3_nt: TGTGCCATCCCGGGACAGACTTACAATGAGCAGTTCTTC
cdr3_aa: CAIPGQTYNEQFF

d_call: TRBD1
clone_size: many
j_call: TRBJ2-5
v_call: TRBV5-1
cdr3_nt: TGCGCCAGCAGCTTGGGGCTTTCAGGGGGCCCAGAGACCCAGTACTTC
cdr3_aa: CASSLGLSGGPETQYF

d_call: TRBD1
clone_size: many
j_call: TRBJ1-2
v_call: TRBV29-1
cdr3_nt: TGCAGCGTTGAAGCCCGGGACAGGGGCTATGGCTACACCTTC
cdr3_aa: CSVEARDRGYGYTF

d_call: .
clone_size: .
j_call: TRBJ1-2
v_call: TRBV7-2
cdr3_nt: TGTGCCAGCAGCTTTGAACTGGAGGGTTCCCACTATGGCTACACCTTC
cdr3_aa: CASSFELEGSHYGYTF

d_call: .
clone_size: many
j_call: TRBJ2-2
v_call: TRBV24-1
cdr3_nt: TGTGCCACGGGGACCCCGAACACCGGGGAGCTGTTTTTT
cdr3_aa: CATGTPNTGELFF

d_call: TRBD2
clone_size: few
j_call: TRBJ2-3
v_call: TRBV20-1
cdr3_nt: TGCAGTGCTGGTCGGTCTAGCGGGACGACAGATACGCAGTATTTT
cdr3_aa: CSAGRSSGTTDTQYF

d_call: .
clone_size: many
j_call: TRBJ2-7
v_call: TRBV19
cdr3_nt: TGTGCCAGTAAACCGGGACGGTCTACCTACGAGCAGTACTTC
cdr3_aa: CASKPGRSTYEQYF

d_call: TRBD1
clone_size: many
j_call: TRBJ2-5
v_call: TRBV19
cdr3_nt: TGTGCCAGTAGTATGGGACAGGGCTGGGAGACCCAGTACTTC
cdr3_aa: CASSMGQGWETQYF

d_call: .
clone_size: many
j_call: TRBJ1-1
v_call: TRBV7-2
cdr3_nt: TGTGCCAGCAGCCAACAGGTGAACACTGAAGCTTTCTTT
cdr3_aa: CASSQQVNTEAFF

d_call: .
clone_size: many
j_call: TRBJ1-2
v_call: TRBV4-2
cdr3_nt: TGTGCCAGCAGCCTCACCCGGGACGTCAGCTATGGCTACACCTTC
cdr3_aa: CASSLTRDVSYGYTF

d_call: .
clone_size: .
j_call: TRBJ2-1
v_call: TRBV30
cdr3_nt: TGTGCCTGGAGTGTAAGGGCGGACAATGAGCAGTTCTTC
cdr3_aa: CAWSVRADNEQFF

d_call: .
clone_size: many
j_call: TRBJ1-5
v_call: TRBV5-6
cdr3_nt: TGTGCCAGCAGCCGGGGACATTATAGCAATCAGCCCCAGCATTTT
cdr3_aa: CASSRGHYSNQPQHF